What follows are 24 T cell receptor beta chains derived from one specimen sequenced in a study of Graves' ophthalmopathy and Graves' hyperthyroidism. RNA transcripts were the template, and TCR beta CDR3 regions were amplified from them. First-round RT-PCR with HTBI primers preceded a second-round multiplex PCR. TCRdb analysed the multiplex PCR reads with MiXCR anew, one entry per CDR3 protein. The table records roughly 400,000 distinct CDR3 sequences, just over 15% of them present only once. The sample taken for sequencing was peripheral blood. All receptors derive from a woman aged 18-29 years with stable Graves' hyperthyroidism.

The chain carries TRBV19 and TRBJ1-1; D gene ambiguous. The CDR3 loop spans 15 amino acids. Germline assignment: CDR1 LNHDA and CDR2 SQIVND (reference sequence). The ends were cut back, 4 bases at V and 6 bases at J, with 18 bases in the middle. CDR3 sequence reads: CASSNYPGSGSEAFF. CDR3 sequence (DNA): TGTGCCAGTAGTAATTATCCGGGGTCCGGGTCTGAAGCTTTCTTT.

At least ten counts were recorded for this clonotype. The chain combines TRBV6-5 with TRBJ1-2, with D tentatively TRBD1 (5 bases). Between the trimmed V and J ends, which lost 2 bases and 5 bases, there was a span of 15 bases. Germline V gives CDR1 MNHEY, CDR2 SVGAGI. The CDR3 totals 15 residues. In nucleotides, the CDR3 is TGTGCCAGCAGTTACAAATTCGGGGGGGAATATGGCTACACCTTC. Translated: CASSYKFGGEYGYTF.

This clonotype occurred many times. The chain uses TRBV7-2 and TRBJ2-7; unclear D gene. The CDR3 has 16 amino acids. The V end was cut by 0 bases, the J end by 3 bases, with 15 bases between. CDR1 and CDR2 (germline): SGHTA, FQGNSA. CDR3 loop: CASSLANSSPLYEQYF. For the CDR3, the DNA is TGTGCCAGCAGCTTAGCGAACTCCTCTCCGCTCTACGAGCAGTACTTC.

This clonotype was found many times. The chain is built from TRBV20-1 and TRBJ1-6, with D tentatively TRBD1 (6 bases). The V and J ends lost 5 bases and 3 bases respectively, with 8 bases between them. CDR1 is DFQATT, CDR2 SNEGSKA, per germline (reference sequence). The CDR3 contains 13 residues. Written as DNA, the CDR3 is TGCAGTGCTTACAGGGACTATAATTCACCCCTCCACTTT. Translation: CSAYRDYNSPLHF.

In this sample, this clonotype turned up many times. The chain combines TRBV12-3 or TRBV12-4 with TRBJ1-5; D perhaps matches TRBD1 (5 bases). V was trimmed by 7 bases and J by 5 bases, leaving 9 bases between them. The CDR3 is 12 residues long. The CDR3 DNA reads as TGTGCCAGCACCATCAGGGATCAGCCCCAGCATTTT. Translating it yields CASTIRDQPQHF.

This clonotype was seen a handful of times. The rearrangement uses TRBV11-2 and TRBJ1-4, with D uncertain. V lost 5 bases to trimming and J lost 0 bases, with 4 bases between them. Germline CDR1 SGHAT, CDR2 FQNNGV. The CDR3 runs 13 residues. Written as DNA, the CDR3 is TGTGCCAGCAGCCATGCAACTAATGAAAAACTGTTTTTT. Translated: CASSHATNEKLFF.

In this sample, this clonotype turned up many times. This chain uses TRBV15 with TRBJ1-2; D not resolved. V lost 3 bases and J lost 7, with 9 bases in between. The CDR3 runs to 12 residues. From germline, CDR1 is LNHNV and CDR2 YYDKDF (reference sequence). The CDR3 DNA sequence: TGTGCCACCAGCAGGCCTCCGAGTGGCTACACCTTC. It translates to CATSRPPSGYTF.

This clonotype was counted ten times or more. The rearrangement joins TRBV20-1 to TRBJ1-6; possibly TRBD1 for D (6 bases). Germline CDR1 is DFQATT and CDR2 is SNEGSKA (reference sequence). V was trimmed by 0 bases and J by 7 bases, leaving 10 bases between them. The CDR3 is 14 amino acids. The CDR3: CSAREGAANSPLHF. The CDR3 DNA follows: TGCAGTGCTAGAGAGGGGGCGGCGAATTCACCCCTCCACTTT.

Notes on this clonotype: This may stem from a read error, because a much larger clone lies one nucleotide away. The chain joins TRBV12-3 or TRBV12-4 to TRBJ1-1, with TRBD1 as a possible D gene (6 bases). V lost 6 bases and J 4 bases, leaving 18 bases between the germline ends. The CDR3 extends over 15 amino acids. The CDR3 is CASRGSGARSTEAFF. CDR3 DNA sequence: TGTGCCAGCAGGGGATCAGGGGCGCGGAGCACTGAAGCTTTCTTT.

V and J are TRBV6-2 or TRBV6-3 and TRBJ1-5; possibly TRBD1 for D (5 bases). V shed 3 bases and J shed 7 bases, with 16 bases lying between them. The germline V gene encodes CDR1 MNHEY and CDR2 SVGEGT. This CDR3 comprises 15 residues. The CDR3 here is CASSYWQGKRQPQHF. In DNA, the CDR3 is TGTGCCAGCAGTTATTGGCAGGGAAAGAGACAGCCCCAGCATTTT.

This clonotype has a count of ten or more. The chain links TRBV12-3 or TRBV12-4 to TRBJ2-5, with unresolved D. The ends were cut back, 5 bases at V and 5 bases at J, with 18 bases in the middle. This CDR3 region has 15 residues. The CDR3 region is CASSPSGGSGETQYF. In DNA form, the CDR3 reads TGTGCCAGCAGTCCCAGTGGCGGCAGTGGGGAGACCCAGTACTTC.

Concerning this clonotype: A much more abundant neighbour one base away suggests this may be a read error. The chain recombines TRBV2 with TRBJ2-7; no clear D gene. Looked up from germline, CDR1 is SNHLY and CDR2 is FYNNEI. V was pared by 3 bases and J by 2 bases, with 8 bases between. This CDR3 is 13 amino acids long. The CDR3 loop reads CASSDSLTYEQYF. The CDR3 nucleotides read TGTGCCAGCAGTGACAGCTTAACCTACGAGCAGTACTTC.

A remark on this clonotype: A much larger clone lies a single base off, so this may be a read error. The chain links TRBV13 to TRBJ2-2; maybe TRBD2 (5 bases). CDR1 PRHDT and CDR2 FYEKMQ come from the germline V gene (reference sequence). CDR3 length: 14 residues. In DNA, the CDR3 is TGTGCCAGCAGGACCAAGGGTGACACCGGGGAGCTGTGTTTT. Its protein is CASRTKGDTGELCF.

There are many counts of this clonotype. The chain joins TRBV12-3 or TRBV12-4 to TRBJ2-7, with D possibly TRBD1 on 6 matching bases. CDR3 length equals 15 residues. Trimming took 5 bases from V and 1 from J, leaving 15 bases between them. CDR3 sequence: CASSPSAGVSYEQYF. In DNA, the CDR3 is TGTGCCAGCAGTCCCTCGGCAGGGGTTTCCTACGAGCAGTACTTC.

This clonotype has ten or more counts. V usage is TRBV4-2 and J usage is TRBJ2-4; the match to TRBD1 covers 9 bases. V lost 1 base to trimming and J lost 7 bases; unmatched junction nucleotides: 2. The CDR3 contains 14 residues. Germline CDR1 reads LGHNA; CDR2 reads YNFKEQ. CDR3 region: CASSQAGTGNIQYF. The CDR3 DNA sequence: TGTGCCAGCAGCCAAGCCGGGACAGGGAACATTCAGTACTTC.

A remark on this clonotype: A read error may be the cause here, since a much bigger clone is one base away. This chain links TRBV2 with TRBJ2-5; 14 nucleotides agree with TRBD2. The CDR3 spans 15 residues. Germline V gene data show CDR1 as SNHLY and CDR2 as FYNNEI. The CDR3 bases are TGTGGCAGCAGTAACGGACTAGCGGGGGGAGAGACCCAGTACTTC. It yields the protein CGSSNGLAGGETQYF.

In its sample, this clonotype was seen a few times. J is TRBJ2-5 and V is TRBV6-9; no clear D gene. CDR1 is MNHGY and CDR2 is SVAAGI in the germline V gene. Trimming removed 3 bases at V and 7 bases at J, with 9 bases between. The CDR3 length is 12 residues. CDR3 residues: CASSYPTGTQYF. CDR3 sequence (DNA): TGTGCCAGCAGTTACCCCACGGGGACCCAGTACTTC.

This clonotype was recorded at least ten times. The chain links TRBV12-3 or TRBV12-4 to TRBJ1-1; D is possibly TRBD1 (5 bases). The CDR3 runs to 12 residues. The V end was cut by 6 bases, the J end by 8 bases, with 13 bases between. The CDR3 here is CASSPYRREAFF. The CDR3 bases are TGTGCCAGCAGCCCCTACAGGAGGGAAGCTTTCTTT.

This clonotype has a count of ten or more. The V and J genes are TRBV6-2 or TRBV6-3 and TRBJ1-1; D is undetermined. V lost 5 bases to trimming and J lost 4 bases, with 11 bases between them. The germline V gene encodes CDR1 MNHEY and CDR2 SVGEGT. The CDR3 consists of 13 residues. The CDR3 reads CASSPSITTEAFF. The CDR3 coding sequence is TGTGCCAGCAGTCCATCGATCACCACTGAAGCTTTCTTT.

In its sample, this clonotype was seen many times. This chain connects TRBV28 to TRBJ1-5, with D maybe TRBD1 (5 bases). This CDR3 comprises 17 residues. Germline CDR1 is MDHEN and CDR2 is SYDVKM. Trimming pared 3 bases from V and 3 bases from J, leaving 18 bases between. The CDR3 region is CASSFWLYEGNNQPQHF. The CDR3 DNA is TGTGCCAGCAGTTTTTGGTTGTACGAGGGGAACAATCAGCCCCAGCATTTT.

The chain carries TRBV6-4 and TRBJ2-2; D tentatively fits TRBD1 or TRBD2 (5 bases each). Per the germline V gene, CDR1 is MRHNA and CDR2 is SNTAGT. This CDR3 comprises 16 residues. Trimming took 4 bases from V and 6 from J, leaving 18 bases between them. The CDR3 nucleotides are TGTGCCAGCAGTGTCCGGACACTGTCCGGGGCCGGGGAGCTGTTTTTT. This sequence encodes CASSVRTLSGAGELFF.

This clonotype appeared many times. Here the CDR3 reads CATSDRGIRDTQYF. CDR3 DNA: TGTGCCACCAGCGACAGGGGAATACGAGATACGCAGTATTTT. V is TRBV24-1 and J is TRBJ2-3; TRBD1 agrees at 8 bases. V lost 7 bases, J lost 5 bases, and 7 bases stayed unmatched. The CDR3 is made up of 14 amino acids. The germline V gene encodes CDR1 KGHDR and CDR2 SFDVKD.

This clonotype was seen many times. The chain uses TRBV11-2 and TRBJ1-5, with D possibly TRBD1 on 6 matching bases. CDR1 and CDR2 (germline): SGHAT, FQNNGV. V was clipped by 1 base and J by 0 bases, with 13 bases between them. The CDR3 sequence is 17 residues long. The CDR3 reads CASSLGEQGHSNQPQHF. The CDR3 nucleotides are TGTGCCAGCAGCTTAGGGGAACAGGGCCATAGCAATCAGCCCCAGCATTTT.

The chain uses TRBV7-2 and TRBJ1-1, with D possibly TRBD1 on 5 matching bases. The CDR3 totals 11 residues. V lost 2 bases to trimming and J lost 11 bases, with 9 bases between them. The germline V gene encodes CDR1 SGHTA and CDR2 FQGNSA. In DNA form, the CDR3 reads TGTGCCAGCAGCTTATGGGGGGATGCTTTCTTT. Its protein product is CASSLWGDAFF.